This TCR beta chain is from a study of shared clonotypes between healthy human individuals. The study separated CD4+ cells into CD45RA+ naive and CD45RA-negative memory subsets. In the original analysis: ImmunoSEQ supplied junction-only sequences lacking quality scores, so filtering was different. TCRdb keeps only in-frame clones here, not all; method: immunoSEQ multiplex PCR. V and J calls and clone size follow that table, whereas D and trimming were derived from the DNA. This sample has roughly 1,100,000 clones, with approximately 72% found just once. The CDR3 totals 14 residues. CDR1 and CDR2 (germline): MNHEY, SVGAGI. The germline V and J ends were trimmed by 5 bases and 1 base, with 10 bases remaining between them.

The sequenced sample consisted of memory CD4+ T cells sorted from blood. As for subset: CD45RA-negative fraction. The origin of this receptor is a man between 18 and 35 years old in good health. This sequence joins TRBV6-5 and TRBJ2-3; no reliable D call. CDR3 protein: CASSEEIGTDTQYF. The DNA of the CDR3 is TGTGCCAGCAGTGAGGAAATTGGCACAGATACGCAGTATTTT.